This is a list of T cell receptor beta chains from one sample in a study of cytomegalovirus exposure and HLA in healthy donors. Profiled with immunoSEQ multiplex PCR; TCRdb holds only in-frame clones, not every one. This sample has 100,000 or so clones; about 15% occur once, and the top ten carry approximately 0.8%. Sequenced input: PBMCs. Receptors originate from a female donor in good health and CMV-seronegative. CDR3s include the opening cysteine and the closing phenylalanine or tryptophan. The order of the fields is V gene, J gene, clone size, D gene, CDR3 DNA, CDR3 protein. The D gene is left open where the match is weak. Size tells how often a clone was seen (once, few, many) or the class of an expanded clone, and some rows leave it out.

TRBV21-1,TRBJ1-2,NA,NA,TGTGCCAGCAGCAAAGGGGGACAGGGCGGCTACACCTTC,CASSKGGQGGYTF
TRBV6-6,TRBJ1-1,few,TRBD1,TGTGCCAGCAGAAAAGGGACAGGGGACACTGAAGCTTTCTTT,CASRKGTGDTEAFF
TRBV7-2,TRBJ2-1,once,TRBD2,TGTGCCAGCAGCTTAGAGAGCGGGGGAAGCTACAATGAGCAGTTCTTC,CASSLESGGSYNEQFF
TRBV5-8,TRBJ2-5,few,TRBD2,TGTGCCAGCAGCTTCGGGAGGGCCGGAGAGACCCAGTACTTC,CASSFGRAGETQYF
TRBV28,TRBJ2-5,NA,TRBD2,TGTGCCAGCAGTTTATTAGCGGGAGGGCGGGAGACCCAGTACTTC,CASSLLAGGRETQYF
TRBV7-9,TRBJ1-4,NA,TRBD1,TGTGCCAGCAGCACCGGGACAGGTGATGAAAAACTGTTTTTT,CASSTGTGDEKLFF
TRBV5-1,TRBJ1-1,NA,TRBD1,TGCGCCAGCAGCTCACAGGGGCTCACTGAAGCTTTCTTT,CASSSQGLTEAFF
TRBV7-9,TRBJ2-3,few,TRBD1,TGTGCCAGCAGCGGGGACAGGGGGCGAGATACGCAGTATTTT,CASSGDRGRDTQYF
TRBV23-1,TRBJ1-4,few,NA,TGCGCCAGCAGTCAGCAGGGGACGGATGAAAAACTGTTTTTT,CASSQQGTDEKLFF
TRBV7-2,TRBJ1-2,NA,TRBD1,TGTGCCAGCAGCTTCAAGGGACAGGTTATCTACACCTTC,CASSFKGQVIYTF
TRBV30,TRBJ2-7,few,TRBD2,TGTGCCTGGAGGGGGGAGGGCCTAGTCGAGCAGTACTTC,CAWRGEGLVEQYF
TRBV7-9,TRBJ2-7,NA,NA,TGTGCCAGCAGCACGGGACTCCCGCGCTCCTACGAGCAGTACTTC,CASSTGLPRSYEQYF
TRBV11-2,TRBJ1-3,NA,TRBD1,TGTGCCAGCAGCTCACTCCGGGACAGAAGAAACACCATATATTTT,CASSSLRDRRNTIYF
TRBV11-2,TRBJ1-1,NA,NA,TGTGCCAGCAGCTGGGGGGATGAGGCTTTCTTT,CASSWGDEAFF
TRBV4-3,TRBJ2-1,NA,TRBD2,TGCGCCAGCACATTAGCGGGGGCCTCGACCAATGAGCAGTTCTTC,CASTLAGASTNEQFF
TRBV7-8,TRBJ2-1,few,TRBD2,TGTGCCAGCAGCCTCCGACTAGCGGGATCAGACAATGAGCAGTTCTTC,CASSLRLAGSDNEQFF
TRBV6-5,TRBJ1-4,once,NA,TGTGCCAGCAGTTACTCGATAGGACAGTCTAATGAAAAACTGTTTTTT,CASSYSIGQSNEKLFF
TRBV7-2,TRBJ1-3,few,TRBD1,TGTGCCAGCAGCTCGGACAGGGGCCCTGGAAACACCATATATTTT,CASSSDRGPGNTIYF
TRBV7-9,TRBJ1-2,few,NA,TGTGCCAGCAGCTTAGGGCAGGCTACAGCTAACTATGGCTACACCTTC,CASSLGQATANYGYTF
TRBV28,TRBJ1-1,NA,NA,TGTGCCAGCAGCGGGACATTGGACACTGAAGCTTTCTTT,CASSGTLDTEAFF
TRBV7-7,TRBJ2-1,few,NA,TGTGCTAGCAGCCTCGGACAAAGCCTGTTCGATGAGCAGTTCTTC,CASSLGQSLFDEQFF
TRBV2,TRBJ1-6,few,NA,TGTGCCAGCACCTCAGCCGGGGAATCACCCCTCCACTTT,CASTSAGESPLHF
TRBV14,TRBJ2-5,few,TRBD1,TGTGCCAGCAGCCCGCGGACAGGGGCAGGGGAGACCCAGTACTTC,CASSPRTGAGETQYF
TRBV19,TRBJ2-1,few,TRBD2,TGTGCCAGTAGTTTCCTAGCGGCGAGGGGCAATGAGCAGTTCTTC,CASSFLAARGNEQFF
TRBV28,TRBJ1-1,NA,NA,TGTGCCAGCAGCCGACAGACTAGTGAAGCTTTCTTT,CASSRQTSEAFF
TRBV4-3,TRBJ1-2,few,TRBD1,TGCGCCAGCAGCCAAGATCTAGGGACAGGAATTAACTATGGCTACACCTTC,CASSQDLGTGINYGYTF
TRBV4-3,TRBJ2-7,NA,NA,TGCGCCAGCAGCCAAGAAGCGGAGTCGTACTACGAGCAGTACTTC,CASSQEAESYYEQYF
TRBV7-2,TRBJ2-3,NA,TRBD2,TGTGCCAGCAGCTTAAACCCCGTGATAGCGGGGGGGACAGATACGCAGTATTTT,CASSLNPVIAGGTDTQYF
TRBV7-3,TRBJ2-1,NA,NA,TGTGCCAGCAGCTTAAGAGGGGGAGGGTACAATGAGCAGTTCTTC,CASSLRGGGYNEQFF
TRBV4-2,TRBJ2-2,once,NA,TGTGCCAGCAGCCAAGAGGGGCCTGGAGCCGGGGAGCTGTTTTTT,CASSQEGPGAGELFF
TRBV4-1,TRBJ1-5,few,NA,TGCGCCAGCAGCCAAGTCGGAGGGGCGAAGGTTCAGCCCCAGCATTTT,CASSQVGGAKVQPQHF
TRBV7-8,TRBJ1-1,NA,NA,TGTGCCAGCAGCTTATTGGGCGACAGAATGAACACTGAAGCTTTCTTT,CASSLLGDRMNTEAFF
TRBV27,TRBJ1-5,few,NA,TGTGCCAGCAGTCCCGCCGGGTTCACTGGGCCCCAGCATTTT,CASSPAGFTGPQHF
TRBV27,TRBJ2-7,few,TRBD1,TGTGCCAGCAGGGCAATGACAGGGGGCGACGAGCAGTACTTC,CASRAMTGGDEQYF
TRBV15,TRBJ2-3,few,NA,TGTGCCACCAGCTTCCTCCGGACTCTTCCGATAGATACGCAGTATTTT,CATSFLRTLPIDTQYF
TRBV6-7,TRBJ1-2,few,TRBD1,TGTGCCAGCAGTTACGTAGGGACAGACTATGGCTACACCTTC,CASSYVGTDYGYTF
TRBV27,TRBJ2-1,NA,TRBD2,TGTGCCAGCAGCGCGGGACTAGCAATTTACAATGAGCAGTTCTTC,CASSAGLAIYNEQFF
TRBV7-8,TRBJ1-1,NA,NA,TGTGCCAGCAGCTTAGTGCCAGGGGTCTACACTGAAGCTTTCTTT,CASSLVPGVYTEAFF
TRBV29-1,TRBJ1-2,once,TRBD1,TGCAGCGTTGGTGTTAGGGACAGGGGCCTCCCGGGGTATGGCTACACCTTC,CSVGVRDRGLPGYGYTF
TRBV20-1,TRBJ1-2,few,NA,TGCAGTGCTAGAGCGGACTATGGCTACACCTTC,CSARADYGYTF
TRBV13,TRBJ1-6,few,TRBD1,TGTGCCAGCAGCCCAGACAGGGCCCGGGATAATTCACCCCTCCACTTT,CASSPDRARDNSPLHF
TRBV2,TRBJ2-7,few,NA,TGTGCCAGCAGTGAAGATATGCGGCCTTACGAGCAGTACTTC,CASSEDMRPYEQYF
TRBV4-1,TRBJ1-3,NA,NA,TGCGCCAGCAGCCAAGCATCCTCTGGAAACACCATATATTTT,CASSQASSGNTIYF
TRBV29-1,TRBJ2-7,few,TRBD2,TGCAGCGTTCGGGGGGATTCCTACGAGCAGTACTTC,CSVRGDSYEQYF
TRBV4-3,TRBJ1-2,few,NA,TGCGCCAGCAGCCAACCGAGCCCCCAGGGGAACTATGGCTACACCTTC,CASSQPSPQGNYGYTF
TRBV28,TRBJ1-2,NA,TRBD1,TGTGCCAGCAGTAGGACAGGGCCCTATGGCTACACCTTC,CASSRTGPYGYTF
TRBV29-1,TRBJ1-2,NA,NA,TGCAGCGTGGACCGGGCAGGACTCTCGGGCTACACCTTC,CSVDRAGLSGYTF
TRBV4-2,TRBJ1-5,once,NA,TGTGCCAGCAGCCAGACACAAGGGAGTCAGCCCCAGCATTTT,CASSQTQGSQPQHF
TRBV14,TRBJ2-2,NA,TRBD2,TGTGCCAGCAGCCATTCGTCTAGCGGGCTTTACACCGGGGAGCTGTTTTTT,CASSHSSSGLYTGELFF
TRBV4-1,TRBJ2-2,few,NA,TGCGCCACAAGAACACTAGGGAATTCCACCGGGGAGCTGTTTTTT,CATRTLGNSTGELFF
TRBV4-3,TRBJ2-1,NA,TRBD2,TGCGCCAGCAGCCAGGAGAGACTAGCGGGAGGTGGTGAGCAGTTCTTC,CASSQERLAGGGEQFF
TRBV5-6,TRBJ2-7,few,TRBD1,TGTGCCAGCAGCCCGACAGGGACCTACGAGCAGTACTTC,CASSPTGTYEQYF
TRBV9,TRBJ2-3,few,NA,TGTGCCAGCAGCGTAGTGGACAACACAGATACGCAGTATTTT,CASSVVDNTDTQYF
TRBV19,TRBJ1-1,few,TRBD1,TGTGCCAGTAGTCTGCGGGACAGGGAAGCTTTCTTT,CASSLRDREAFF
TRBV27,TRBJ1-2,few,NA,TGTGCCAGCAGTTTATCGGGGAGGGACCCCTACTATGGCTACACCTTC,CASSLSGRDPYYGYTF